Listed below are T cell receptor beta chains from one sample, sequenced in a study of metastatic and nonmetastatic thyroid tumors. Using MiXCR, TCRdb re-called clones from the PCR reads. Counted here are tens of thousands of clones, around a fifth occurring once; the ten biggest clones make up around 16%. The sample taken for sequencing was blood. The receptors here all came from a female donor with papillary thyroid cancer or a benign thyroid nodule (not recorded which). Some clones in this sample may be carry-over from other donors' samples. Each CDR3 is given with its conserved first and last residue. Clone size is not always given. Where it is, it says once, few, many or a class for expanded clones.

many,TRBV19,TRBJ1-1,CASSVRGLGAFF
many,TRBV6-1,TRBJ2-2,CASSGTGAGELFF
many,TRBV6-2/TRBV6-3,TRBJ2-2,CASRGTSDTGELFF
few,TRBV28,TRBJ2-7,CASSLRALRYEQYF
many,TRBV6-1,TRBJ2-6,CASSEGFASGANVLTF
many,TRBV29-1,TRBJ1-1,CSVYQGSTEAFF
many,TRBV7-2,TRBJ1-4,CASSLDRGFEKLFF
NA,TRBV6-4,TRBJ2-1,CASIYSALSEQFF
many,TRBV5-6,TRBJ2-7,CASSPLGNYEQYF
many,TRBV19,TRBJ1-4,CASSIQGRGLGKLFF
many,TRBV4-2,TRBJ2-7,CASSQELATAYEQYF
NA,TRBV20-1,TRBJ2-7,CSAEKVVKGYEQYF
NA,TRBV2,TRBJ2-7,CASKMQPSHCEQYF
few,TRBV6-1,TRBJ1-2,CASSGLTVGYTF
many,TRBV2,TRBJ2-1,CASKLNNNEQFF
few,TRBV15,TRBJ2-7,CATSRIQGPYEQYF